A single sample gave rise to the 6 T cell receptor beta chains below, sequenced in a study of regulatory T cells in long-lasting Graves disease. CDR3-region Arm-PCR and iRepertoire HTBI primers produced the TCR beta libraries. TCRdb re-analysed the multiplex PCR reads in MiXCR, keeping a single row per CDR3 protein. The sample records 300,000 to 500,000 distinct CDR3 sequences, less than 25% being singletons. The time point was: persistent/refractory GD, antithyroid drugs over 5 years with positive TRAb. Researchers made the TCR library from RNA that was extracted from PBMCs. The sample was peripheral blood mononuclear cells (PBMCs), taken when the disease was refractory, from a patient treated with antithyroid drugs. Source of these receptors: a female donor with Graves disease.

The rearrangement uses TRBV28 and TRBJ2-1, with D possibly being TRBD2 (6 bases). This CDR3 has 15 amino acids. V was shortened by 5 bases and J by 0 bases, with 11 bases between the two germline ends. CDR1 is MDHEN, CDR2 SYDVKM, per germline. The CDR3 region has the DNA TGTGCCAGCAGTCCCGGGAGCCGCTCCTACAATGAGCAGTTCTTC. Its protein is CASSPGSRSYNEQFF.

In DNA, the CDR3 is TGTGCCAGTAGTATGGGTAGCGGAGCCTCCTACGAGCAGTACTTC. This translates into CASSMGSGASYEQYF. This rearrangement joins TRBV19 to TRBJ2-7; the D gene is possibly TRBD2 (6 bases). CDR1 and CDR2 (germline): LNHDA, SQIVND (reference sequence). The CDR3 is 15 residues long. The V end was cut by 3 bases, the J end by 0 bases, with 12 bases between. Together with reference TRBV19 and TRBJ2-7, the CDR3 gives the full variable domain: DGGITQSPKYLFRKEGQNVTLSCEQNLNHDAMYWYRQDPGQGLRLIYYSQIVNDFQKGDIAEGYSVSREKKESFPLTVTSAQKNPTAFYLCASSMGSGASYEQYFGPGTRLTVT.

In this sample, this clonotype turned up a few times. The gene calls are TRBV20-1 and TRBJ1-4; D not resolved. V gave up 5 bases and J gave up 5 bases, with 18 bases separating them. Germline-derived CDR1 and CDR2 are DFQATT and SNEGSKA (reference sequence). The CDR3 loop spans 15 amino acids. The CDR3 DNA is TGCAGTGCTGTTTTCCGATTAACGGGGAATGAAAAACTGTTTTTT. Translating gives CSAVFRLTGNEKLFF.

This clonotype has at least ten counts. CDR3 nucleotide sequence: TGTGCCAGCAGCTTAGTCGAGGACGGTCAAGAGACCCAGTACTTC. Encoded protein: CASSLVEDGQETQYF. This chain uses TRBV11-2 with TRBJ2-5; D uncertain. The V gene's germline CDR1 is SGHAT and CDR2 FQNNGV. V dropped 1 base and J dropped 2 bases, with 11 bases sitting between them. The CDR3 runs 15 residues.

The chain is built from TRBV14 and TRBJ2-2, with 11 bases that match TRBD1. Germline V gene data show CDR1 as SGHDN and CDR2 as FVKESK. CDR3 size: 16 residues. Trimming removed 6 bases from V and 4 bases from J; junction bases left unmatched: 7. CDR3 coding DNA: TGTGCCAGCAGGAGAACTGGGACAGGGGGCACCGGGGAGCTGTTTTTT. Translation gives CASRRTGTGGTGELFF. The full variable domain, completed using reference TRBV14 and TRBJ2-2, is EAGVTQFPSHSVIEKGQTVTLRCDPISGHDNLYWYRRVMGKEIKFLLHFVKESKQDESGMPNNRFLAERTGGTYSTLKVQPAELEDSGVYFCASRRTGTGGTGELFFGEGSRLTVL.

This clonotype occurred many times. V gene TRBV27 combines with J gene TRBJ2-2; the D gene is possibly TRBD1 (6 bases). CDR3 length equals 15 residues. The V end lost 7 bases, the J end lost 5 bases, and 17 bases lay between the germline ends. From germline, CDR1 is MNHEY and CDR2 SMNVEV (reference sequence). In nucleotides, the CDR3 is TGTGCCAGCACTCGAACAGGGATGGGGACCGGGGAGCTGTTTTTT. This codes for CASTRTGMGTGELFF.